Listed here is a single TCR beta chain. This entry belongs to a study of blood T cell repertoires in COVID-19. Original processing notes: Counts of nucleated cells, estimated from reference gene primer amplification, were obtained. Profiled with immunoSEQ multiplex PCR; TCRdb holds only in-frame clones, not every one. The DNA was the basis for D and trimming; V, J and clone size are from that table. The table has approximately 350,000 clones, over 80% seen once. Sequencing was performed on peripheral blood. The receptor comes from a woman between 50 and 59 years old with COVID-19, enrolled during active disease.

CDR3 nucleotide sequence: TGTGCCAGTAGTGTAGCGGGAGGGCCGGGGGATGAGCAGTTCTTC. Protein sequence: CASSVAGGPGDEQFF. This chain links TRBV19 with TRBJ2-1; TRBD2 agrees at 11 bases. Germline V gene data show CDR1 as LNHDA and CDR2 as SQIVND (reference sequence). The CDR3 totals 15 residues. J gave up 8 bases and V 5 bases, and 8 bases lay outside the gene matches.